A selection of T cell receptor beta chains follows, all from one sample in a study of T cell repertoires in cytomegalovirus infection. A single record per CDR3 protein comes from TCRdb applying MiXCR to the reads. The data show approximately 500,000 distinct CDR3 sequences, with over 9% seen just once and about a tenth held by the top ten. The specimen was PBMCs. The receptors stem from a human donor in good health (CMV status not recorded). Some clones in this sample may be carry-over from other donors' samples. Both conserved end residues are part of each CDR3. The D gene is left open where the match is weak. Clone size is stated in some rows and not others, as once, few, many or a class when expanded.

v_call	clone_size	j_call	d_call	cdr3_nt	cdr3_aa
TRBV10-2	.	TRBJ1-6	.	TGCGCCAGCAGTGACAAGTATAATTCACCCCTCCACTTT	CASSDKYNSPLHF
TRBV7-8	many	TRBJ2-5	TRBD1	TGTGCCAGCAGCCTCGGGACAGGGGAAGGGGAGACCCAGTACTTC	CASSLGTGEGETQYF
TRBV20-1	.	TRBJ1-2	TRBD1	TGCAGTGCCGTTGTACACGGACAGGGAGGTTATGGCTACACCTTC	CSAVVHGQGGYGYTF
TRBV4-1	many	TRBJ2-1	TRBD2	TGCGCCAGCAGCCAAGGATCCAGCGGGAGAAGACCGACCTACAATGAGCAGTTCTTC	CASSQGSSGRRPTYNEQFF
TRBV7-3	many	TRBJ1-1	.	TGTGCCAGCAGACCCTTGAACGGTGAAGCTTTCTTT	CASRPLNGEAFF
TRBV2	few	TRBJ1-2	.	TGTGCCAGCAGGGCGGGACAACTTGGCTACACCTTC	CASRAGQLGYTF
TRBV5-8	.	TRBJ2-1	.	TGTGCCAGCAGCCTCGAATACAATGAGCAGTTCTTC	CASSLEYNEQFF
TRBV28	many	TRBJ1-1	TRBD1	TGTGCCAGCGTTGGGGACAGGGGTTCGACCACTGAAGCTTTCTTT	CASVGDRGSTTEAFF
TRBV20-1	.	TRBJ2-4	TRBD2	TGCAGTGCTAGGCCAGGACTAGCCAGGGATCGTGGGGCCAGAAACATTCAGTACTTC	CSARPGLARDRGARNIQYF
TRBV7-9	many	TRBJ2-5	TRBD1	TGTGCCAGCAGCTTATGGACAGGACGTCAAGAGACCCAGTACTTC	CASSLWTGRQETQYF
TRBV7-2	many	TRBJ1-2	.	TGTGCCAGCAGCTTTGACAGAGCCTATGGCTACACCTTC	CASSFDRAYGYTF
TRBV4-1	.	TRBJ2-2	.	TGCGCCAGCAGCCAAGTAGAGGGAGACACCGGGGAGCTGTTTTTT	CASSQVEGDTGELFF
TRBV6-5	few	TRBJ2-1	.	TGTGCCAGCAGCTCCAACTTGCCGTACAATGAGCAGTTCTTC	CASSSNLPYNEQFF
TRBV7-8	many	TRBJ2-5	TRBD1	TGTGCCAGCAGCCGACAGGGGAAGACCCAGTACTTC	CASSRQGKTQYF
TRBV7-8	many	TRBJ2-3	.	TGTGCCAGCAGCCCACGGGTCACGGACACAGATACGCAGTATTTT	CASSPRVTDTDTQYF
TRBV10-1	many	TRBJ1-1	.	TGCGCCAGCAGTGAGAGGACCTCCGCTTGGGACACTGAAGCTTTCTTT	CASSERTSAWDTEAFF
TRBV11-1	few	TRBJ2-2	TRBD1	TGTGCCAGCAGCTCAGGACAGGGAGACGGGGAGCTGTTTTTT	CASSSGQGDGELFF
TRBV7-2	many	TRBJ1-6	.	TGTGCCAGCACGGGGTCGTTTAGGGGAAGTAGGGGAAATTCACCCCTCCACTTT	CASTGSFRGSRGNSPLHF
TRBV7-3	many	TRBJ2-2	TRBD2	TGTGCCAGCAGCCGGCCGAGGGCTAGCGGGAGAATGGATAAACCCGGGGAGCTGTTTTTT	CASSRPRASGRMDKPGELFF
TRBV12-3/TRBV12-4	many	TRBJ1-2	.	TGTGCCAGCAGTTTTTGGGCGGGGGCTGAAGGCTACACCTTC	CASSFWAGAEGYTF
TRBV7-2	many	TRBJ1-5	.	TGTGCCAGCAGCTTGAACAGAGGAGGCAATCAGCCCCAGCATTTT	CASSLNRGGNQPQHF
TRBV20-1	.	TRBJ2-6	.	TGCAGTGCTATCACCGGGCGGTCTGGGGCCAACGTCCTGACTTTC	CSAITGRSGANVLTF
TRBV7-8	many	TRBJ2-2	TRBD2	TGTGCCAGCAGCTTTGGTAGCGGGGTGCCCAACACCGGGGAGCTGTTTTTT	CASSFGSGVPNTGELFF
TRBV6-2/TRBV6-3	many	TRBJ2-7	TRBD1	TGTGCCAGCAGTTACTCGGGACAGGCTACCTACGAGCAGTACTTC	CASSYSGQATYEQYF
TRBV28	few	TRBJ2-1	TRBD2	TGTGCCAGCAGTTCCCCGGGACTAGCTGTCAATGAGCAGTTCTTC	CASSSPGLAVNEQFF
TRBV27	.	TRBJ2-3	.	TGTGCCAGCAGTTTAAGACAGTTGCAAAGCACAGATACGCAGTATTTT	CASSLRQLQSTDTQYF
TRBV20-1	.	TRBJ1-1	TRBD1	TGCAGTGCTAGAGAGAACAGGGGGCGAGGCCCTGAAGCTTTCTTT	CSARENRGRGPEAFF
TRBV12-3/TRBV12-4	many	TRBJ2-2	TRBD1	TGTGCCAGCAGTCAATCAACAGGGGTGAACACCGGGGAGCTGTTTTTT	CASSQSTGVNTGELFF
TRBV7-8	many	TRBJ2-5	.	TGTGCCAGCAGCTTGGTGGGCGGCGGGGAGACCCAGTACTTC	CASSLVGGGETQYF
TRBV4-2	.	TRBJ2-7	.	TGTGCCAGCAGCCAAGGGATGAGTTACGAGCAGTACTTC	CASSQGMSYEQYF
TRBV20-1	.	TRBJ1-1	.	TGCAGTGCTCAGGGGCCATTGAACACTGAAGCTTTCTTT	CSAQGPLNTEAFF
TRBV28	.	TRBJ2-3	TRBD2	TGTGCCAGCAGTCGATGGGGGGGTACCGATACGCAGTATTTT	CASSRWGGTDTQYF
TRBV5-1	many	TRBJ1-1	.	TGCGCCAGCAGCTTTAGGTCGCAGGGGAACACTGAAGCTTTCTTT	CASSFRSQGNTEAFF
TRBV20-1	.	TRBJ2-7	TRBD1	TGCAGTGCGGGGGACAGTGCCTACAATGAGCAGTACTTC	CSAGDSAYNEQYF
TRBV5-5	few	TRBJ2-4	TRBD2	TGTGCCAGCAGCCCCGAAGTAGGACGGGGGGTCCAAAACATTCAGTACTTC	CASSPEVGRGVQNIQYF
TRBV7-9	many	TRBJ1-2	TRBD1	TGTGCCAGCAGCTCGGGGACAGGGAATAACTATGGCTACACCTTC	CASSSGTGNNYGYTF
TRBV12-5	.	TRBJ1-4	.	TGTGCTAGTGGTCCTCCCCGAGGTGCTAATGAAAAACTGTTTTTT	CASGPPRGANEKLFF
TRBV5-4	.	TRBJ2-5	TRBD2	TGTGCCAGCAGCCGGGGGACTAGCGGGGTAACGTACCAAGAGACCCAGTACTTC	CASSRGTSGVTYQETQYF
TRBV12-3/TRBV12-4	many	TRBJ2-7	TRBD2	TGTGCCAGCAGTTTTAGGGGAAGCGGGAGGAACTCCTACGAGCAGTACTTC	CASSFRGSGRNSYEQYF
TRBV7-2	many	TRBJ2-1	.	TGTGCCAGCAGCCCCCGGACCCATGAGCAGTTCTTC	CASSPRTHEQFF
TRBV19	few	TRBJ1-1	.	TGTGCCAGTAGCGCGACTCCGAACACTGAAGCTTTCTTT	CASSATPNTEAFF
TRBV2	.	TRBJ2-3	TRBD1	TGTGCCAGCAGAAGGGACAGTGCCCGTACAGATACGCAGTATTTT	CASRRDSARTDTQYF